What follows is one TCR beta chain and its context. This record comes from a study of blood T cell repertoires in COVID-19. Study-level background: Some COVID-19 samples were acute and others convalescent; all came from the United States, Italy and Spain. T cells, B-cell-depleted T cells, or PBMCs supplied cDNA or gDNA.

Clones were sequenced by immunoSEQ multiplex PCR, and TCRdb holds only the in-frame ones, with some missing. Counted here are around 100,000 clones, roughly 80% occurring once; the ten biggest clones make up 7.9%. Germline V gives CDR1 SQVTM, CDR2 ANQGSEA. The V end lost 2 bases, the J end lost 4 bases, and 8 bases lay between the germline ends. The CDR3 has 12 residues. The sequenced sample was peripheral blood. The V and J genes are TRBV29-1 and TRBJ1-1; D is possibly TRBD1 (5 bases). The receptor comes from a man between 65 and 85 years old with acute or convalescent COVID-19. CDR3 bases: TGCAGCGTTGAAAACGGGGGCACTGAAGCTTTCTTT. This codes for CSVENGGTEAFF.